The subject of this entry is one T cell receptor beta chain. The sample is drawn from a study of blood T cell repertoires in COVID-19. Germline V gene sequence: CDR1 LNHDA, CDR2 SQIVND (reference sequence). The CDR3 has 15 amino acids. Trimming left V 6 bases short and J 5 bases short, with 16 bases between. In the authors' workflow: The assay estimated nucleated cells by amplifying reference gene primers. The assay was immunoSEQ multiplex PCR, and TCRdb's table has in-frame clones only and misses some. V and J calls and clone size are those listed in that table; D and trimming were worked out from the DNA. The profile shows about 130,000 clones, roughly 84% of them singletons.

The sequenced material came from peripheral blood. This TCR was recovered from a woman aged 25 to 39 who had recovered from COVID-19. V usage is TRBV19 and J usage is TRBJ1-4, with D perhaps TRBD1 (6 bases). CDR3 amino acids: CASRNQGQKNEKLFF. The CDR3 DNA follows: TGTGCCAGTAGGAACCAAGGACAGAAAAATGAAAAACTGTTTTTT.